This is a list of T cell receptor beta chains from one sample in a study of blood T cell repertoires in COVID-19. Profiling relied on immunoSEQ multiplex PCR, and the TCRdb table lists in-frame clones only, not all of them. The sample has 56,000 or so clones; 85% to 90% are singletons. Sequenced input: peripheral blood. All receptors derive from a man between 50 and 59 years old with acute or convalescent COVID-19. Both conserved end residues are part of each CDR3. A D gene is named only where the DNA matches it firmly. Some rows have no size entry. The others give once, few or many, or a class for an expanded clone.

>TRBV5-1|.|.|TRBJ1-1|15
CASSPNSQVNTEAFF
TGCGCCAGCAGTCCAAACTCACAGGTGAACACTGAAGCTTTCTTT
>TRBV5-1|once|.|TRBJ1-4|16
CASSLAEHRGGEKLFF
TGCGCCAGCAGCTTGGCCGAACACCGGGGAGGTGAAAAACTGTTTTTT
>TRBV18|.|.|TRBJ2-5|12
CASSPLRETQYF
TGTGCCAGCTCACCACTGCGCGAGACCCAGTACTTC
>TRBV10-3|.|.|TRBJ2-2|16
CAISPLARKNTGELFF
TGTGCCATCAGCCCTCTAGCCAGGAAGAACACCGGGGAGCTGTTTTTT
>TRBV27|once|TRBD1|TRBJ2-1|15
CASSDIYRGYNEQFF
TGTGCCAGCAGTGACATATACAGGGGGTACAATGAGCAGTTCTTC
>TRBV24-1|once|TRBD1|TRBJ2-3|16
CATSDWGTGEEDTQYF
TGTGCCACCAGTGATTGGGGGACAGGGGAGGAAGATACGCAGTATTTT
>TRBV2|few|.|TRBJ1-6|16
CASSEAGTQYNSPLHF
TGTGCCAGCAGTGAGGCGGGGACTCAATATAATTCACCCCTCCACTTT
>TRBV6-5|.|.|TRBJ1-2|15
CATGGDTWLGDGYTF
TGTGCCACGGGAGGGGACACTTGGTTGGGTGATGGCTACACCTTC
>TRBV4-1|.|TRBD1|TRBJ2-7|14
CASSPGDRYYEQYF
TGCGCCAGCAGCCCAGGGGACAGGTACTACGAGCAGTACTTC
>TRBV7-6|.|TRBD2|TRBJ2-7|15
CASSSGLAGTSEQYF
TGTGCCAGCAGCTCAGGACTAGCGGGGACCTCCGAGCAGTACTTC
>TRBV14|.|TRBD1|TRBJ1-1|19
CASSQGHNSWTGLGTEAFF
TGTGCCAGCAGCCAAGGCCATAATTCGTGGACAGGACTGGGCACTGAAGCTTTCTTT
>TRBV18|.|.|TRBJ1-1|16
CASSPSFRQRQSEAFF
TGTGCCAGCTCACCGAGTTTTAGACAGCGCCAATCTGAAGCTTTCTTT
>TRBV7-8|.|TRBD1|TRBJ1-5|16
CASSSGTGNRNQPQHF
TGTGCCAGCAGCTCCGGGACAGGGAATCGCAATCAGCCCCAGCATTTT
>TRBV7-9|.|.|TRBJ1-2|13
CASSLAGPPGYTF
TGTGCCAGCAGCCTGGCAGGGCCGCCTGGCTACACCTTC
>TRBV19|many|TRBD2|TRBJ2-7|15
CASRLEGTSLNEQYF
TGTGCCAGTAGGTTAGAAGGGACTAGCTTAAACGAGCAGTACTTC
>TRBV11-3|.|TRBD2|TRBJ2-2|20
CASSPSLGTSGRAGTGELFF
TGTGCCAGCAGCCCGTCCCTAGGGACTAGCGGGAGGGCTGGGACCGGGGAGCTGTTTTTT
>TRBV3-1/TRBV3-2|.|.|TRBJ1-1|13
CASSRTGDTEAFF
TGTGCCAGCAGTAGAACCGGGGACACTGAAGCTTTCTTT
>TRBV19|.|TRBD1|TRBJ1-2|15
CASSPPLGQGAGYTF
TGTGCCAGTAGTCCACCCCTGGGACAGGGTGCTGGCTACACCTTC
>TRBV6-4|.|TRBD1|TRBJ1-1|14
CASSSTGGSAEAFF
TGTGCCAGCAGTTCCACAGGGGGCTCGGCTGAAGCTTTCTTT
>TRBV28|.|TRBD1|TRBJ1-4|16
CASSRPGGLSLEKLFF
TGTGCCAGCAGTCGGCCAGGGGGCCTGAGTTTGGAAAAACTGTTTTTT
>TRBV12-3/TRBV12-4|once|TRBD1|TRBJ1-2|13
CASSTGVNYGYTF
TGTGCCAGCAGCACAGGGGTTAACTATGGCTACACCTTC
>TRBV5-1|.|.|TRBJ2-3|16
CASSLADSNAADTQYF
TGCGCCAGCAGCTTGGCTGACTCCAACGCGGCAGATACGCAGTATTTT
>TRBV6-5|.|.|TRBJ2-3|13
CASSYTGTDTQYF
TGTGCCAGCAGTTACACGGGCACAGATACGCAGTATTTT
>TRBV5-4|.|.|TRBJ1-1|14
CASSLRAGGTEAFF
TGTGCCAGCAGCTTAAGGGCTGGGGGGACTGAAGCTTTCTTT
>TRBV27|.|.|TRBJ1-6|17
CASSIYGGLSYNSPLHF
TGTGCCAGCAGTATTTACGGGGGGCTCTCCTATAATTCACCCCTCCACTTT
>TRBV19|.|.|TRBJ2-2|14
CASRTAANTGELFF
TGTGCCAGTAGAACAGCCGCGAACACCGGGGAGCTGTTTTTT
>TRBV19|once|TRBD1|TRBJ1-2|12
CASSRDREGYTF
TGTGCCAGTAGTAGGGACAGGGAGGGCTACACCTTC
>TRBV14|once|TRBD1|TRBJ1-2|15
CASSQAQTGPYGYTF
TGTGCCAGCAGCCAAGCCCAGACAGGGCCCTATGGCTACACCTTC
>TRBV6-4|.|.|TRBJ2-6|15
CASSEFGFGANVLTF
TGTGCCAGCAGTGAATTCGGGTTTGGGGCCAACGTCCTGACTTTC
>TRBV10-3|.|.|TRBJ1-5|17
CATGTGTMERGRQPQHF
TGTGCCACCGGAACCGGGACAATGGAACGGGGACGACAGCCCCAGCATTTT
>TRBV5-5|.|TRBD2|TRBJ2-7|15
CASSRTGLAGSEQYF
TGTGCCAGCAGCAGAACGGGACTAGCGGGATCCGAGCAGTACTTC
>TRBV12-3/TRBV12-4|.|.|TRBJ1-4|12
CASSSFGEKLFF
TGTGCCAGCAGTAGCTTCGGTGAAAAACTGTTTTTT
>TRBV1|.|.|TRBJ1-5|19
CTSSHRPGQGANSNQPQHF
TGCACCAGCAGCCACCGACCGGGACAGGGAGCGAATAGCAATCAGCCCCAGCATTTT
>TRBV28|.|TRBD1|TRBJ1-2|14
CATRTGLFNYGYTF
TGTGCCACCCGGACAGGACTTTTTAACTATGGCTACACCTTC
>TRBV5-4|once|TRBD2|TRBJ2-3|16
CASSSVERGGTDTQYF
TGTGCCAGCAGCTCCGTTGAGCGGGGAGGCACAGATACGCAGTATTTT
>TRBV5-1|.|TRBD2|TRBJ2-3|16
CASSRGLASDTDTQYF
TGCGCCAGCAGCAGGGGACTAGCATCCGACACAGATACGCAGTATTTT
>TRBV3-1/TRBV3-2|.|.|TRBJ2-2|14
CASSHRRDTGELFF
TGTGCCAGCAGCCATCGCAGGGACACCGGGGAGCTGTTTTTT
>TRBV6-1|.|TRBD1|TRBJ1-5|16
CASSANTGGSNQPQHF
TGTGCCAGCAGTGCTAATACAGGGGGGAGCAATCAGCCCCAGCATTTT
>TRBV9|.|TRBD2|TRBJ2-5|15
CASSVGGLAGHPEYF
TGTGCCAGCAGCGTAGGGGGACTAGCGGGGCACCCAGAGTACTTC
>TRBV18|.|TRBD1|TRBJ1-5|14
CASSIDRGNQPQHF
TGTGCCAGCTCAATAGACAGGGGCAATCAGCCCCAGCATTTT
>TRBV30|.|.|TRBJ2-3|13
CAWSPGRSDTQYF
TGTGCCTGGAGTCCCGGTCGGTCAGATACGCAGTATTTT
>TRBV5-1|.|TRBD1|TRBJ1-2|15
CASSLTGGAGHGYTF
TGCGCCAGCAGCCTGACAGGGGGCGCGGGGCATGGCTACACCTTC
>TRBV15|medium-sized|.|TRBJ2-2|14
CATSRDQNTGELFF
TGTGCCACCAGCAGAGATCAGAATACCGGGGAGCTGTTTTTT
>TRBV21-1|.|.|TRBJ2-5|14
CAIAIPRFQETQYF
TGTGCCATCGCTATCCCCCGCTTCCAAGAGACCCAGTACTTC
>TRBV5-6|.|.|TRBJ1-4|12
CASRSGGEKLFF
TGTGCCAGCAGAAGCGGGGGCGAAAAACTGTTTTTT
>TRBV28|.|TRBD1|TRBJ2-7|20
CASSSSHTGGPASRTYEQYF
TGTGCCAGCAGTTCTTCTCACACAGGGGGCCCAGCTAGCCGTACCTACGAGCAGTACTTC
>TRBV27|.|TRBD1|TRBJ2-3|14
CASSWTGGDYTQYF
TGTGCCAGCAGTTGGACAGGGGGCGATTATACGCAGTATTTT
>TRBV6-5|.|TRBD1|TRBJ1-1|14
CASNLDRANTEAFF
TGTGCCAGCAATTTGGACAGGGCGAACACTGAAGCTTTCTTT
>TRBV7-9|once|.|TRBJ2-1|14
CASSFPGFLNEQFF
TGTGCCAGCAGCTTCCCGGGGTTCTTAAATGAGCAGTTCTTC